These 28 T cell receptor beta chains share one sample of origin, sequenced in a study of human T cells and chemical hapten exposure. As to time point: patch test 3, about 24 weeks after DPC sensitization. Treatment in this sample: therapeutic diphenylcyclopropenone sensitization with weekly scalp DPC. Each CDR3 protein is one row after TCRdb ran MiXCR on the RACE reads. The table has 150,000 to 200,000 distinct CDR3 sequences, about a quarter seen once. The sample consisted of whole blood, taken in connection with sensitization to the hapten diphenylcyclopropenone (DPC). These receptors came from a woman aged 18-29 years with alopecia areata. Some clones in this sample may be carry-over from other donors' samples.

The V and J genes are TRBV29-1 and TRBJ2-7; tentatively, D is TRBD2 (5 bases). The V end lost 4 bases, the J end lost 3 bases, and 10 bases lay between the germline ends. The CDR3 runs 12 residues. Germline CDR1 and CDR2: SQVTM and ANQGSEA. DNA of the CDR3: TGCAGCGTTGTGCACGGGATCTACGAGCAGTACTTC. It codes for CSVVHGIYEQYF.

This rearrangement joins TRBV20-1 to TRBJ2-4, with TRBD1 matching over 9 bases. The V gene end was trimmed by 2 bases and the J gene end by 7 bases; junction bases not matched to a gene: 9. Germline CDR1 and CDR2: DFQATT and SNEGSKA (reference sequence). This CDR3 region has 15 residues. The CDR3 DNA is TGCAGTGCTAGATCCGGGACAGGGTTTGCGAACATTCAGTACTTC. Amino acids: CSARSGTGFANIQYF.

A few counts support this clonotype. This rearrangement joins TRBV10-2 to TRBJ2-1, with D possibly matching TRBD2 (6 bases). This CDR3 region has 16 residues. V was trimmed by 5 bases and J by 2 bases, leaving 16 bases between them. Germline V gives CDR1 WSHSY, CDR2 SAAADI. CDR3 in DNA: TGCGCCAGCAGTTTCCCGCGGGGAGAAGCCTACAATGAGCAGTTCTTC. Residues: CASSFPRGEAYNEQFF.

The CDR3 loop is CASSATSGRPYEQYF. The DNA of the CDR3 is TGTGCCAGCAGCGCCACTAGCGGGAGACCCTACGAGCAGTACTTC. V gene TRBV9 combines with J gene TRBJ2-7; TRBD2 matches 11 bases. Germline values: CDR1 SGDLS, CDR2 YYNGEE. The CDR3 runs 15 residues. V shed 3 bases and J 2 bases; nucleotides not matched to a gene: 4.

The chain combines TRBV5-1 with TRBJ2-2; D unresolved. Germline V gene lookup returns CDR1 SGHRS and CDR2 YFSETQ. Trimming removed 0 bases at V and 5 bases at J, with 17 bases between. The length of the CDR3 is 17 residues. CDR3 residues: CASSLALQTLATGELFF. The CDR3 DNA reads as TGCGCCAGCAGCTTGGCCCTCCAAACTTTGGCAACCGGGGAGCTGTTTTTT.

The chain couples TRBV12-3 or TRBV12-4 to TRBJ2-1; 8 bases map to TRBD1. The CDR3 spans 13 residues. The trim removed 3 bases at V and 15 bases at J, leaving 10 bases unmatched. CDR3 sequence (DNA): TGTGCCAGCAGTTTGAGCGGTGGAGACAGGGGGTTCTTC. The encoded protein is CASSLSGGDRGFF.

The chain uses TRBV4-1 and TRBJ1-4; no firm D call. CDR3 length equals 15 residues. V was clipped by 3 bases and J by 7 bases, with 15 bases between them. CDR1 is MGHRA, CDR2 YSYEKL, per germline. The DNA of the CDR3 is TGCGCCAGCAGCCAGGGGAGCCGGGAGGGTGAAAAACTGTTTTTT. It encodes CASSQGSREGEKLFF.

The V call is TRBV4-2, the J call TRBJ2-3, with TRBD2 as a possible D gene (5 bases). Trimming took 5 bases from V and 0 from J, leaving 18 bases between them. CDR1 and CDR2 from the germline V gene are LGHNA and YNFKEQ. This CDR3 comprises 17 residues. CDR3 DNA sequence: TGTGCCAGCAGCAGGCCTTCACTAGGAACTAGCACAGATACGCAGTATTTT. Translation gives CASSRPSLGTSTDTQYF.

This clonotype occurred many times. The V call is TRBV4-3, the J call TRBJ1-4; a possible D gene is TRBD1 (6 bases). This CDR3 is 15 amino acids long. The germline CDR1 and CDR2 sequences are LGHNA and YSLEER. Between the trimmed V and J ends, which lost 0 bases and 8 bases, there was a span of 13 bases. In DNA form, the CDR3 reads TGCGCCAGCAGCCAAGATCCAAACAGGGCCGAAAAACTGTTTTTT. Amino acids: CASSQDPNRAEKLFF.

The rearrangement joins TRBV29-1 to TRBJ2-3; D perhaps matches TRBD2 (6 bases). CDR3 size: 12 residues. V gave up 6 bases and J gave up 2 bases, with 9 bases separating them. The germline gives CDR1 SQVTM, CDR2 ANQGSEA. The CDR3 DNA follows: TGCAGCGTCGGAGGGGACACAGATACGCAGTATTTT. It encodes CSVGGDTDTQYF.

This chain uses TRBV20-1 with TRBJ2-5, with D possibly matching TRBD2 (5 bases). Germline CDR1 is DFQATT and CDR2 is SNEGSKA (reference sequence). The CDR3 runs 13 residues. The V and J ends lost 3 bases and 6 bases respectively, with 14 bases between them. CDR3 loop: CSASGVVKKTQYF. The CDR3 DNA follows: TGCAGTGCTAGCGGGGTAGTGAAAAAGACCCAGTACTTC.

V is TRBV29-1 and J is TRBJ1-5, with 9 bases fitting TRBD1. Germline CDR1 reads SQVTM; CDR2 reads ANQGSEA. The V and J ends lost 4 bases and 6 bases, in that order; junction bases with no gene match: 4. The CDR3 runs to 13 residues. The CDR3 DNA reads as TGCAGCGTTGCGGGGACAGGGAGTCAGCCCCAGCATTTT. Amino acids: CSVAGTGSQPQHF.

The CDR3 region has the DNA TGTGCCAGCCAAGAGCGGGAGACTGGGGAGCAGTTCTTC. This sequence encodes CASQERETGEQFF. This rearrangement joins TRBV6-2 or TRBV6-3 to TRBJ2-1; TRBD2 matches at 8 bases. This CDR3 comprises 13 residues. Germline CDR1 reads MNHEY; CDR2 reads SVGEGT. J was trimmed by 10 bases and V by 8 bases; bases with no gene match: 10.

This clonotype turned up a few times. The chain couples TRBV6-5 to TRBJ1-2, with 8 bases that match TRBD1. Germline V gene data show CDR1 as MNHEY and CDR2 as SVGAGI. The V segment lost 6 bases and the J segment 0 bases; nucleotides outside the gene matches: 9. This CDR3 region has 16 residues. DNA for the CDR3: TGTGCCAGCAGGCGCAGGGGGCGCACAGCTAACTATGGCTACACCTTC. It translates to CASRRRGRTANYGYTF.

The sample holds a few counts of this clonotype. This chain links TRBV2 with TRBJ2-7; tentative D call: TRBD1 (6 bases). The CDR3 is 12 residues long. V was cut by 7 bases and J by 3 bases, with 10 bases left in between. CDR1 is SNHLY and CDR2 is FYNNEI in the germline V gene. The CDR3 protein is CASIGRGYEQYF. CDR3 nucleotides: TGTGCCAGCATCGGCAGGGGCTACGAGCAGTACTTC.

This chain uses TRBV25-1 with TRBJ2-3; 11 nucleotides agree with TRBD1. With 11 bases clipped from V and 9 bases from J, the junction kept 10 bases outside the gene matches. In germline, CDR1 is MGHDK, CDR2 SYGVNS. The CDR3 consists of 13 residues. CDR3 sequence: CASLSDRGRTQYF. CDR3 in DNA: TGTGCCTCCCTTTCGGACAGGGGGCGCACGCAGTATTTT.

The chain joins TRBV11-2 to TRBJ1-2, with unresolved D. V was shortened by 4 bases and J by 0 bases, with 15 bases between the two germline ends. The CDR3 is made up of 16 amino acids. Germline loops: CDR1 SGHAT, CDR2 FQNNGV. CDR3 DNA: TGTGCCAGCAGCTCCCCATTAACCCGGGCTAACTATGGCTACACCTTC. It yields the protein CASSSPLTRANYGYTF.

In its sample, this clonotype was seen many times. In nucleotides, the CDR3 is TGTGCCAGCAGTTTCGGACAGGGGACTGGGGCCAACGTCCTGACTTTC. This encodes CASSFGQGTGANVLTF. V usage is TRBV27 and J usage is TRBJ2-6; 9 positions agree with TRBD1. V trimming: 3 bases; J trimming: 2 bases; junction bases outside the gene matches: 2. The germline gives CDR1 MNHEY, CDR2 SMNVEV (reference sequence). The CDR3 runs 16 residues.

In the case of this clonotype: Germline and junction disagree at one end, which may indicate a read error. V is TRBV7-8 and J is TRBJ2-1, with a weak D call TRBD2 (6 bases). CDR3 length: 14 residues. Germline V lookup: CDR1 SGHVS, CDR2 FQNEAQ. The CDR3 DNA follows: TGTGTCAGCAGCCCTAGACGCCAGCGGGATGAGCAGTTCTTC. Translating gives CVSSPRRQRDEQFF. Full variable domain (remainder filled in from reference TRBV7-8 and TRBJ2-1): GAGVSQSPRYKVAKRGQDVALRCDPISGHVSLFWYQQALGQGPEFLTYFQNEAQLDKSGLPSDRFFAERPEGSVSTLKIQRTQQEDSAVYLCVSSPRRQRDEQFFGPGTRLTVL.

V is TRBV20-1 and J is TRBJ1-6; D ambiguous. Germline CDR1 reads DFQATT; CDR2 reads SNEGSKA (reference sequence). V lost 4 bases to trimming and J lost 7 bases, with 8 bases between them. CDR3 length equals 12 residues. CDR3 in amino acids: CSAMRGNSPLHF. Written as DNA, the CDR3 is TGCAGTGCTATGCGCGGAAATTCACCCCTCCACTTT.

J is TRBJ1-6 and V is TRBV9, with D possibly TRBD1 on 5 matching bases. The CDR3 has 15 residues. Trimming stripped 0 bases from V and 7 bases from J, with 11 bases between. CDR1 is SGDLS and CDR2 is YYNGEE in the germline V gene. The CDR3 here is CASSVVGAGNSPLHF. CDR3 in DNA: TGTGCCAGCAGCGTAGTAGGGGCTGGAAATTCACCCCTCCACTTT.

The chain combines TRBV28 with TRBJ2-7, with 11 bases matching TRBD2. The CDR3 length is 15 residues. Germline loops: CDR1 MDHEN, CDR2 SYDVKM. V trimming: 6 bases; J trimming: 2 bases; junction bases outside the gene matches: 6. The CDR3 DNA is TGTGCCAGCAGGGCGACGGGACTAGCGGCCTACGAGCAGTACTTC. Residues: CASRATGLAAYEQYF.

The chain recombines TRBV7-9 with TRBJ1-4, with D possibly matching TRBD1 (5 bases). Germline V gives CDR1 SEHNR, CDR2 FQNEAQ (reference sequence). The CDR3 has 13 amino acids. V was trimmed by 2 bases and J by 8 bases, leaving 9 bases between them. CDR3 loop: CASSLSGGEKLFF. In DNA form, the CDR3 reads TGTGCCAGCAGCTTATCCGGGGGGGAAAAACTGTTTTTT.

This clonotype was found a few times. This chain links TRBV29-1 with TRBJ2-2; TRBD1 matches 9 bases. In germline, CDR1 is SQVTM, CDR2 ANQGSEA. V shed 6 bases, J shed 0 bases, and the junction held 2 bases outside the gene matches. This CDR3 comprises 14 residues. The CDR3 DNA follows: TGCAGCGTCCGGGACAGGGCGAACACCGGGGAGCTGTTTTTT. Translated: CSVRDRANTGELFF.

This clonotype was found a few times. V is TRBV11-2 and J is TRBJ1-2; a weak D match, TRBD1 (5 bases). This CDR3 spans 17 amino acids. V lost 1 base, J lost 1 base, and 16 bases lay in between. Germline V gives CDR1 SGHAT, CDR2 FQNNGV. The CDR3 region is CASSLGLAQGLNYGYTF. The CDR3 nucleotides are TGTGCCAGCAGCTTAGGGCTCGCTCAGGGACTTAACTATGGCTACACCTTC.

DNA for the CDR3: TGTGCCATCAGACCCGGGACAGGGGCTGGGCAGCCCCAGCATTTT. Translating it yields CAIRPGTGAGQPQHF. This chain joins TRBV10-3 and TRBJ1-5; TRBD1 matches at 10 bases. With V trimmed by 6 bases and J by 7 bases, 9 bases remained unmatched. CDR1 is ENHRY and CDR2 is SYGVKD in the germline V gene. CDR3 length: 15 amino acids.

This clonotype turned up a few times. V is TRBV20-1 and J is TRBJ2-7, with D perhaps TRBD2 (5 bases). CDR3 length: 14 residues. Germline V CDR1 and CDR2: DFQATT, SNEGSKA (reference sequence). Trimming took 0 bases from V and 0 from J, leaving 9 bases between them. CDR3 in DNA: TGCAGTGCTAGAGATGGCCTAGCCTCCTACGAGCAGTACTTC. Its translation: CSARDGLASYEQYF.

The rearrangement joins TRBV18 to TRBJ2-1; 10 bases are a match to TRBD1. CDR3 length: 15 residues. Germline CDR1 is KGHSH and CDR2 is LQKENI. V lost 5 bases, J lost 2 bases, and 3 bases stayed unmatched. This CDR3 is CASSDGQGAYNEQFF. CDR3 sequence (DNA): TGTGCCAGCTCAGACGGACAGGGGGCCTACAATGAGCAGTTCTTC.